This T cell receptor (beta chain) was obtained from a study of blood T cell repertoires in COVID-19. V lost 2 bases, J lost 9 bases, and 13 bases lay in between. Germline V gives CDR1 SGHTA, CDR2 FQGNSA. CDR3 length: 13 amino acids. TCRdb keeps only in-frame clones here, not all; method: immunoSEQ multiplex PCR. The data hold around 190,000 clones, with roughly four fifths observed a single time. The sequenced sample consisted of peripheral blood. The clonotype was recovered from a woman aged 70-85 years with COVID-19, enrolled during active disease. J is TRBJ1-1 and V is TRBV7-2; D is unresolved. CDR3 region: CASSLSTWAKAFF. CDR3 coding DNA: TGTGCCAGCAGCTTATCGACCTGGGCTAAAGCTTTCTTT.